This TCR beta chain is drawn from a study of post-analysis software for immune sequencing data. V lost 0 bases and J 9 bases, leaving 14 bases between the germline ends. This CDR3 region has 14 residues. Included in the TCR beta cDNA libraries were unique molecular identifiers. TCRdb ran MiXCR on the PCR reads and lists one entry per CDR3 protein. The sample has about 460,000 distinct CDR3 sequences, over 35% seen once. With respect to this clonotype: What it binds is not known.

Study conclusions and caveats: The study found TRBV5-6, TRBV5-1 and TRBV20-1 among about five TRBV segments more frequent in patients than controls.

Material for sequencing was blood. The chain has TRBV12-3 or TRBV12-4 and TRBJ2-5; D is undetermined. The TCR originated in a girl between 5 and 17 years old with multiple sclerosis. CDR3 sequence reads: CASSLATAARAQYF. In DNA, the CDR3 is TGTGCCAGCAGTTTAGCGACGGCCGCTCGGGCCCAGTACTTC.